A single sample is the source of the 5 T cell receptor beta chains below, sequenced in a study of blood T cell repertoires in COVID-19. Profiling relied on immunoSEQ multiplex PCR, and the TCRdb table lists in-frame clones only, not all of them. Of around 300,000 clones in the sample, 75% to 90% were seen once. The source material was PBMCs or T cells enriched from blood (not recorded which). The receptors were sampled from a man aged 25 to 40 who had recovered from COVID-19.

CDR3: CASSRHEETQYF. The CDR3 nucleotides are TGTGCCAGCAGCCGACACGAGGAGACCCAGTACTTC. V is TRBV11-2 and J is TRBJ2-5; no clear D. V lost 5 bases to trimming and J lost 5 bases, with 9 bases between them. Germline V CDR1 and CDR2: SGHAT, FQNNGV. The CDR3 spans 12 residues.

V gene TRBV7-2 combines with J gene TRBJ2-3, with 15 nucleotides matching TRBD2. The CDR3 loop spans 16 amino acids. Germline-derived CDR1 and CDR2 are SGHTA and FQGNSA. After removal of 4 bases from V and 7 bases from J, the junction contained 6 bases not matched to a gene. CDR3 amino acids: CASSSGLAGGQNTQYF. Written as DNA, the CDR3 is TGTGCCAGCAGCTCAGGACTAGCGGGGGGGCAAAATACGCAGTATTTT.

The rearrangement joins TRBV5-1 to TRBJ1-3; 8 nucleotides line up with TRBD1. The germline gives CDR1 SGHRS, CDR2 YFSETQ. After removal of 0 bases from V and 2 bases from J, the junction contained 4 bases not matched to a gene. There are 16 residues in the CDR3. As DNA, the CDR3 is TGCGCCAGCAGCTTGGGGTCAGGGGGCCCTGGAAACACCATATATTTT. This sequence encodes CASSLGSGGPGNTIYF.

The gene calls are TRBV13 and TRBJ2-7; 9 positions agree with TRBD2. CDR3 length: 18 amino acids. Germline CDR1 PRHDT, CDR2 FYEKMQ (reference sequence). Germline trimming cut 2 bases from V and 1 base from J; bases unmatched to any gene: 12. CDR3 sequence: CASSLSPVKRGESYEQYF. CDR3 bases: TGTGCCAGCAGCTTAAGCCCGGTGAAGCGGGGGGAATCCTACGAGCAGTACTTC.

The rearrangement uses TRBV2 and TRBJ1-4; TRBD1 aligns across 8 bases. The CDR3 spans 15 residues. V lost 5 bases to trimming and J lost 4 bases; unmatched junction nucleotides: 6. CDR1 and CDR2 (germline): SNHLY, FYNNEI. CDR3 in DNA: TGTGCCAGCAGTTCGGGACAGGTGGATAATGAAAAACTGTTTTTT. Its protein is CASSSGQVDNEKLFF.